This TCR beta chain was identified during a study of CD8 T cells in ankylosing spondylitis. Notes on the study in general: Blood of patients with ankylosing spondylitis appeared to be characterized by a TCR beta motif of fewer than 10 highly homologous variants. In ankylosing spondylitis patients, matched synovial fluid reportedly showed significant enrichment of disease-linked clones.

Quantitative 5'-RACE with molecular barcodes produced the TCR beta libraries. MiXCR was run by TCRdb on the 5' RACE reads, yielding one entry per CDR3 protein. In the table there are around 140,000 distinct CDR3 sequences, 10% to 12% of which are singletons. The CDR3 runs to 13 residues. Trimming removed 5 bases from V and 1 base from J, with 9 bases in between. CDR1 SGHRS and CDR2 YFSETQ come from the germline V gene. This clonotype was recorded many times. What it binds is not known. This receptor was obtained from a female donor with ankylosing spondylitis or in good health (not recorded which). The sample was blood, either unsorted or a sorted T cell fraction (not recorded which). The chain couples TRBV5-1 to TRBJ1-1; the D is unclear. The CDR3 sequence is CASRSGSNTEAFF. The CDR3, as DNA: TGCGCCAGCAGGTCCGGCTCGAACACTGAAGCTTTCTTT.